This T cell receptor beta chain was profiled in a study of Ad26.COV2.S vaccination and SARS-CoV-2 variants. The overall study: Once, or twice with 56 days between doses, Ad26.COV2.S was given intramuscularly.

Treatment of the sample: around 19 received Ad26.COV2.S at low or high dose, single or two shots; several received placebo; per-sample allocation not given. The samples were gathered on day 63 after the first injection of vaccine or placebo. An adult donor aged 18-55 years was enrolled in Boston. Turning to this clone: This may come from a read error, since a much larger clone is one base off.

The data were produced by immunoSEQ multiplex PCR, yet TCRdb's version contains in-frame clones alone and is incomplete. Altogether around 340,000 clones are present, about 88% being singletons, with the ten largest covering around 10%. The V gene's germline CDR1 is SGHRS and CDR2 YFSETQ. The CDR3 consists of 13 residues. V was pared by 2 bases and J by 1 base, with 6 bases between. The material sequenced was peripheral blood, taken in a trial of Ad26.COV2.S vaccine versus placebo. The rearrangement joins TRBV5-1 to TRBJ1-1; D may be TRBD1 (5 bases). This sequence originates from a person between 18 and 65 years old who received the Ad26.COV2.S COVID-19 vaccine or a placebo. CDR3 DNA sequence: TGCGCCAGCAGCTTACAGGAGAACACTGAAGCTTTCTTT. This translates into CASSLQENTEAFF.